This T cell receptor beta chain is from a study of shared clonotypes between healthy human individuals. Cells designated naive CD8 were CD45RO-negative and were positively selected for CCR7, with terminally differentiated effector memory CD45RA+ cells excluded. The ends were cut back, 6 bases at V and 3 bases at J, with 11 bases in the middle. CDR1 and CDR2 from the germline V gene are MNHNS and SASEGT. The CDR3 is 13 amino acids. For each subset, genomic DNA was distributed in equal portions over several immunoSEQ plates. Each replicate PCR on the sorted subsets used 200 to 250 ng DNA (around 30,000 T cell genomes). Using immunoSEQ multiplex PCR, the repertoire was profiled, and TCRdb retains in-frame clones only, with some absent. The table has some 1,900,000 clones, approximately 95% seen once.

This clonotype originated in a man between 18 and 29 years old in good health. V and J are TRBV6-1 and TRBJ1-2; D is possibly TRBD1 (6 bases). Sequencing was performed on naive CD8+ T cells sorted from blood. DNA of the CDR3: TGTGCCAGCAGGGAGGGGGGCCACTATGGCTACACCTTC. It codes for CASREGGHYGYTF.